Listed below are T cell receptor beta chains from one sample, sequenced in a study of T-cell memory formation after mild COVID-19. TCRdb redid the calling of the 5' RACE reads with MiXCR, one entry per CDR3 protein. The table lists around 49,000 distinct CDR3 sequences, 25% to 35% of them singletons, with approximately 40% in the top ten. Specimen: PBMCs or a T cell subset sorted from them (not recorded which). These TCRs come from a man aged 18 to 30 who had mild COVID-19 (a few samples of this study predate the infection). Cell type and time point are not known. CDR3s include the opening cysteine and the closing phenylalanine or tryptophan. D genes are given only for firm matches. Clone sizes are given selectively: once, few, many, or a class where the clone is expanded.

d_call clone_size j_call v_call cdr3_nt cdr3_aa
NA few TRBJ2-3 TRBV7-2 TGTGCCAGCAGCTCCCTCTACGACATTGGTACAGATACGCAGTATTTT CASSSLYDIGTDTQYF
NA NA TRBJ1-5 TRBV6-1 TGTGCCAGCAGTGAATGGGGCAATAGCAATCAGCCCCAGCATTTT CASSEWGNSNQPQHF
NA NA TRBJ2-5 TRBV28 TGTGCCAGCAGTCCATCCATACAGGGAGCAGGGGAGACCCAGTACTTC CASSPSIQGAGETQYF
NA NA TRBJ1-5 TRBV4-1 TGCGCCAGCAGCCAAGATCGAGCATATCAGCCCCAGCATTTT CASSQDRAYQPQHF
TRBD1 NA TRBJ2-7 TRBV4-1 TGCGCCAGCAGCGCCCGGACAGGTTGGGAGGAGCAGTACTTC CASSARTGWEEQYF
NA NA TRBJ1-2 TRBV6-5 TGTGCCAGCAGTTATACCAGGCCGTCGGATGGCTACACCTTC CASSYTRPSDGYTF
NA NA TRBJ2-2 TRBV6-2/TRBV6-3 TGTGCCAGCAGTTACTCAGCCGACAGGCCGAACACCGGGGAGCTGTTTTTT CASSYSADRPNTGELFF
NA NA TRBJ2-7 TRBV6-1 TGTGCCAGCAGTTCGGACTGGCTACGGCAGTACTTC CASSSDWLRQYF
NA NA TRBJ2-2 TRBV6-6 TGTGCCAGCAGTTACTTCGCAGAGGACACCGGGGAGCTGTTTTTT CASSYFAEDTGELFF
TRBD1 NA TRBJ2-4 TRBV7-9 TGTGCCAGCAGTCTCCCGGGACAGGGGCCTTTGGCGGTTTTGAACATTCAGTACTTC CASSLPGQGPLAVLNIQYF
NA few TRBJ2-1 TRBV5-1 TGCGCCAGCAGCTTTTCAAGGGGAGCCAGTGAGCAGTTCTTC CASSFSRGASEQFF
NA NA TRBJ1-2 TRBV20-1 TGCAGTGCGAGCGGCTACACCTTC CSASGYTF
TRBD2 NA TRBJ2-5 TRBV7-8 TGTGCCAGCAGCCCTCCGACTAGCGGGGCACAAGAGACCCAGTACTTC CASSPPTSGAQETQYF
NA few TRBJ1-1 TRBV12-3/TRBV12-4 TGTGCCAGCAGTTTAGGGGGCAGGCACACTGAAGCTTTCTTT CASSLGGRHTEAFF
NA NA TRBJ1-5 TRBV15 TGTGCCACCAGCAGAGATGGCCACTTTGGACAGCCCCAGCATTTT CATSRDGHFGQPQHF
NA NA TRBJ2-1 TRBV7-7 TGTGCCAGCAGCTTGGGGGTGGAAAATGAGCAGTTCTTC CASSLGVENEQFF
TRBD1 few TRBJ1-1 TRBV29-1 TGCAGCACCCGTACAGGGGAGTTAGCTGAAGCTTTCTTT CSTRTGELAEAFF
TRBD1 NA TRBJ1-6 TRBV7-3 TGTGCCAGCAGCTGGACAGGGGGGGATTCACCCCTCCACTTT CASSWTGGDSPLHF
TRBD1 few TRBJ2-7 TRBV12-3/TRBV12-4 TGTGCCAGCAGCCCACAGGACAGGGGAGACTACGAGCAGTACTTC CASSPQDRGDYEQYF
TRBD2 many TRBJ2-1 TRBV6-4 TGTGCCAGCAGTGACTCTAGCGGGGCCTACAATGAGCAGTTCTTC CASSDSSGAYNEQFF